The present TCR beta chain was sequenced within a study of CD8 T cells in ankylosing spondylitis. Study outcomes and limitations: A TCR beta motif made of fewer than ten highly homologous variants seemed typical of ankylosing spondylitis blood. As reported, disease-linked clones showed significant enrichment in matched ankylosing spondylitis synovial fluid. In reactive arthritis synovial fluid and blood, some motif variants had been reported before.

This clonotype has only a few counts. Its antigen is still unknown. Germline assignment: CDR1 SGHRS and CDR2 YFSETQ. V was pared by 4 bases and J by 3 bases, with 9 bases of the junction left unmatched. The CDR3 is 15 amino acids. MiXCR, run by TCRdb on the 5' RACE reads, gives a single entry per CDR3 protein. The profile covers some 700,000 distinct CDR3 sequences, with 19% appearing a single time and 15% to 20% taken by the ten largest. This sequence originates from a male donor with ankylosing spondylitis. The chain uses TRBV5-1 and TRBJ1-1; 7 bases align to TRBD1. The specimen sequenced was blood, either unsorted or a sorted T cell fraction (not recorded which). CDR3 nucleotide sequence: TGCGCCAGCAGCCATTCCGGGACAGTCGACACTGAAGCTTTCTTT. It codes for CASSHSGTVDTEAFF. Variable domain in full (rest from reference TRBV5-1 and TRBJ1-1): KAGVTQTPRYLIKTRGQQVTLSCSPISGHRSVSWYQQTPGQGLQFLFEYFSETQRNKGNFPGRFSGRQFSNSRSEMNVSTLELGDSALYLCASSHSGTVDTEAFFGQGTRLTVV.